The clone carrying this TCR beta chain was observed a few times. Its antigen is as yet unknown. This sample also contains other DNA sequences that code for the same CDR3. These data come from a study of T cell clonality in common variable immunodeficiency. Study observations and caveats: CVID subjects shared fewer TCRbeta clones than healthy controls did. Authors noted CVID clonality's cause needs subpopulation repertoire sequencing. In common variable immunodeficiency, TCR beta chains reportedly carried fewer deletions and N-nucleotide insertions.

Generated by immunoSEQ multiplex PCR, the TCRdb table keeps only in-frame clones and is missing some. The profile covers about 28,000 clones, none occurring a single time. Sequenced material: peripheral blood mononuclear cells. This receptor was obtained from a human donor with common variable immunodeficiency.

CDR3 bases read: TGTGCCAGCTCCCCCCCCCGCCACATCCCCTCCTACGAG. It encodes CASSPPRHIPSYE. The whole CDR3 region reads CASSPPRHIPSYEQYF. This chain joins TRBV18 and TRBJ2-7; D remains unclear. The CDR3 goes on 3 residues after the read ends, and that part is filled in from the germline J gene. The V end was cut by 6 bases, the J end by 0 bases, with 18 bases between. The CDR3 is 16 residues long. Germline CDR1 is KGHSH and CDR2 is LQKENI.